The present TCR beta chain was sequenced within a study of cytomegalovirus exposure and HLA in healthy donors. The study's findings and limits: Highly shared variants forming one cluster were likely a sequencing artifact.

The PCR made use of 60 Vbeta and 13 Jbeta primers. TCRdb keeps only in-frame clones here, not all; method: immunoSEQ multiplex PCR. This table lists 29,000 or so clones. In the case of this clone: What it binds is unknown.

V was pared by 1 base and J by 9 bases, with 22 bases between. Germline V gives CDR1 LNHDA, CDR2 SQIVND (reference sequence). This CDR3 is built from 17 residues. This clonotype was obtained from a man aged 25-45 years in good health and CMV-seronegative. The chain has TRBV19 and TRBJ2-1; D perhaps matches TRBD1 (6 bases). The source material was PBMCs. The CDR3 protein is CASSIVWGRGTLGEQFF. The DNA of the CDR3 is TGTGCCAGTAGTATAGTGTGGGGCAGGGGAACCCTTGGTGAGCAGTTCTTC.